A single sample gave rise to the 30 T cell receptor beta chains below, sequenced in a study of shared clonotypes between healthy human individuals. Clones were read by immunoSEQ multiplex PCR, and TCRdb kept only the in-frame ones, dropping some. The sample comprises more than 1,200,000 clones, 97% to 99% of which are singletons, and approximately 0.38% rests with the top ten. Sequencing was carried out using naive CD4+ T cells sorted from blood. Subset reported: CD45RA+ positively selected. These receptor sequences come from a young man in good health.

The J gene is TRBJ1-4, the V gene TRBV28, with D possibly being TRBD1 (6 bases). V lost 8 bases, J lost 1 base, and 8 bases lay in between. The CDR3 consists of 13 residues. Germline V gives CDR1 MDHEN, CDR2 SYDVKM. The CDR3 DNA reads TGTGCCAGCGCCAGGGGAACTAATGAAAAACTGTTTTTT. Its protein product is CASARGTNEKLFF.

This chain connects TRBV11-2 to TRBJ1-5; D perhaps matches TRBD1 (5 bases). V lost 5 bases and J lost 7, with 15 bases in between. The CDR3 covers 14 residues. Per the germline V gene, CDR1 is SGHAT and CDR2 is FQNNGV. The CDR3 protein is CASSPTGLGQPQHF. The CDR3 DNA is TGTGCCAGCAGCCCTACGGGGCTTGGGCAGCCCCAGCATTTT.

With respect to this clone: The same CDR3 can be traced to other DNA sequences in this sample. The V gene is TRBV7-6, the J gene TRBJ2-5; D is possibly TRBD1 (5 bases). The V gene's germline CDR1 is SGHVS and CDR2 FNYEAQ. The CDR3 spans 14 residues. V was clipped by 0 bases and J by 2 bases, with 7 bases between them. DNA for the CDR3: TGTGCCAGCAGCTTAGCGGCAGGGCAAGAGACCCAGTACTTC. Its translation: CASSLAAGQETQYF.

The rearrangement joins TRBV9 to TRBJ2-2; D is uncertain. The CDR3 length is 14 residues. From germline, CDR1 is SGDLS and CDR2 YYNGEE. V lost 0 bases to trimming and J lost 7 bases, with 10 bases between them. CDR3 bases: TGTGCCAGCAGCGTAGGGGCCCGCAGCGGGGAGCTGTTTTTT. Amino acid sequence: CASSVGARSGELFF.

This rearrangement joins TRBV28 to TRBJ2-1; D possibly corresponds to TRBD2 (6 bases). CDR1 is MDHEN, CDR2 SYDVKM, per germline. Trimming took off 6 bases at V and 7 bases at J, with 10 bases between the two ends. The CDR3 extends over 12 amino acids. The chain's CDR3 is CASREGINEQFF. The CDR3 nucleotides read TGTGCCAGCAGGGAGGGGATTAATGAGCAGTTCTTC.

This chain uses TRBV19 with TRBJ1-2, with TRBD1 matching over 9 bases. CDR3 size: 13 residues. The junction had 3 bases not matched to a gene; V was cut back by 5 bases and J by 5 bases. CDR1 is LNHDA and CDR2 is SQIVND in the germline V gene (reference sequence). CDR3 sequence: CASSLDRGYGYTF. The DNA for the CDR3 is TGTGCCAGTAGTTTGGACAGGGGTTATGGCTACACCTTC.

The chain has TRBV28 and TRBJ2-6; D is perhaps TRBD1 (6 bases). V dropped 6 bases and J dropped 2 bases, with 11 bases sitting between them. Germline V gives CDR1 MDHEN, CDR2 SYDVKM. This CDR3 region has 15 residues. CDR3: CASRRNRAGANVLTF. The CDR3 DNA follows: TGTGCCAGCAGGAGAAACAGGGCTGGGGCCAACGTCCTGACTTTC.

V is TRBV19 and J is TRBJ1-2; D is ambiguous. The CDR3 extends over 16 amino acids. Germline CDR1 is LNHDA and CDR2 is SQIVND (reference sequence). V was clipped by 1 base and J by 4 bases, with 16 bases between them. CDR3 nucleotides: TGTGCCAGTAGTATAGGGCTACGCCCGGCGAGCTATGGCTACACCTTC. This sequence encodes CASSIGLRPASYGYTF.

The CDR3 here is CASSMGGANNEQFF. The CDR3 coding sequence is TGTGCCAGCAGCATGGGGGGCGCTAACAATGAGCAGTTCTTC. The chain is built from TRBV28 and TRBJ2-1; D assignment may be TRBD1 or TRBD2 (6 bases each). Trimming removed 6 bases from V and 5 bases from J, with 14 bases in between. The CDR3 runs 14 residues. The V gene's germline CDR1 is MDHEN and CDR2 SYDVKM.

A note on this clone: At one end the junction does not follow the germline gene, possibly because of a read error. The chain is built from TRBV18 and TRBJ2-1, with TRBD1 matching 7 bases. Germline lookup yields CDR1 KGHSH and CDR2 LQKENI. The CDR3 length is 16 residues. In DNA form, the CDR3 reads TGTGCCAGCTCACAAAAAAGGACGACAGGGTACACTGAGCAGTTCTTC. This sequence encodes CASSQKRTTGYTEQFF.

The chain uses TRBV29-1 and TRBJ1-1; no definite D call. The CDR3 is 13 residues long. Trimming pared 1 base from V and 4 bases from J, leaving 10 bases between. In germline, CDR1 is SQVTM, CDR2 ANQGSEA. The CDR3 region has the DNA TGCAGCGTTGAAGCCAATGGGCGCACTGAAGCTTTCTTT. It encodes CSVEANGRTEAFF.

The CDR3 spells CASSVAQSPGTGQETQYF. The CDR3 DNA is TGTGCCAGCAGCGTAGCTCAAAGTCCCGGGACAGGCCAAGAGACCCAGTACTTC. The V and J genes are TRBV9 and TRBJ2-5; TRBD1 aligns across 8 bases. The CDR3 sequence is 18 residues long. Looked up from germline, CDR1 is SGDLS and CDR2 is YYNGEE. J was trimmed by 1 base and V by 0 bases; bases with no gene match: 11.

The rearrangement joins TRBV7-8 to TRBJ2-2, with D possibly matching TRBD2 (6 bases). CDR3 length: 15 residues. The V gene's germline CDR1 is SGHVS and CDR2 FQNEAQ. The V end lost 6 bases, the J end lost 5 bases, and 16 bases lay between the germline ends. The chain's CDR3 is CASRRALARTGELFF. The DNA for the CDR3 is TGTGCCAGCAGAAGGGCCCTAGCGAGGACCGGGGAGCTGTTTTTT.

The chain uses TRBV15 and TRBJ1-1; 9 bases agree with TRBD1. Germline CDR1 LNHNV, CDR2 YYDKDF (reference sequence). The CDR3 spans 14 residues. J was trimmed by 0 bases and V by 7 bases; bases with no gene match: 3. CDR3 amino acids: CATNRDRVNTEAFF. CDR3 DNA sequence: TGTGCCACCAACCGGGACAGGGTGAACACTGAAGCTTTCTTT.

This sequence joins TRBV7-2 and TRBJ2-7; the D call may be TRBD1 or TRBD2 (5 bases each). Germline V gene sequence: CDR1 SGHTA, CDR2 FQGNSA. V was trimmed by 5 bases and J by 3 bases, leaving 8 bases between them. The CDR3 has 12 amino acids. As DNA, the CDR3 is TGTGCCAGCAGCCGGGACGGCTACGAGCAGTACTTC. This gives the protein CASSRDGYEQYF.

V gene TRBV10-3 combines with J gene TRBJ1-5, with D perhaps TRBD1 (5 bases). Germline V CDR1 and CDR2: ENHRY, SYGVKD. V lost 0 bases to trimming and J lost 6 bases, with 12 bases between them. The CDR3 runs to 15 residues. The CDR3 reads CAISESSGSLQPQHF. The CDR3 DNA reads TGTGCCATCAGTGAGTCATCAGGGTCTCTTCAGCCCCAGCATTTT.

The chain combines TRBV19 with TRBJ2-1; D perhaps matches TRBD2 (6 bases). V lost 3 bases to trimming and J lost 0 bases, with 12 bases between them. This CDR3 is built from 16 residues. In germline, CDR1 is LNHDA, CDR2 SQIVND (reference sequence). CDR3 coding DNA: TGTGCCAGTAGTATTCGGGACTCGAGCTCCTACAATGAGCAGTTCTTC. The encoded protein is CASSIRDSSSYNEQFF.

The CDR3 loop reads CASSAPGLADTGELFF. CDR3 in DNA: TGTGCCAGCTCCGCGCCGGGACTAGCGGACACCGGGGAGCTGTTTTTT. The chain recombines TRBV18 with TRBJ2-2, with 11 bases fitting TRBD2. This CDR3 contains 16 residues. Trimming at V came to 6 bases and at J to 3 bases, leaving 6 bases not matched to a gene. Germline-derived CDR1 and CDR2 are KGHSH and LQKENI.

In this sample, this clone turned up once. The chain has TRBV10-3 and TRBJ2-5; 8 bases align to TRBD2. Losses at the gene ends were 7 bases for V and 5 bases for J; bases not matched to a gene: 9. Germline CDR1 and CDR2: ENHRY and SYGVKD. The CDR3 totals 14 residues. The CDR3 protein is CAIMGSGSSETQYF. CDR3 nucleotide sequence: TGTGCCATCATGGGGAGCGGGAGTTCGGAGACCCAGTACTTC.

This clone was seen just once. The V call is TRBV5-1, the J call TRBJ1-2; 8 bases are shared with TRBD1. From germline, CDR1 is SGHRS and CDR2 YFSETQ. There are 14 residues in the CDR3. Trimming cost V 0 bases and J 6 bases; bases outside gene matches: 4. CDR3 DNA sequence: TGCGCCAGCAGCTTGGTCTCGACAGGGGATGGCTACACCTTC. Protein sequence: CASSLVSTGDGYTF.

The chain uses TRBV30 and TRBJ2-2; weak D call: TRBD2 (6 bases). Germline CDR1 reads GTSNPN; CDR2 reads SVGIG (reference sequence). The CDR3 runs 16 residues. Trimming took 7 bases from V and 4 from J, leaving 22 bases between them. As DNA, the CDR3 is TGTGCCTCCAAGGCGGCTAGCGAGAGATTCACCGGGGAGCTGTTTTTT. It translates to CASKAASERFTGELFF.

CDR3 protein: CASSSPQGVNTIYF. The CDR3 nucleotides read TGTGCCAGCAGTTCCCCACAGGGGGTAAACACCATATATTTT. This chain joins TRBV28 and TRBJ1-3; 8 bases map to TRBD1. The CDR3 has 14 residues. Trimming took 4 bases from V and 6 from J; bases not matched to a gene: 5. Germline lookup yields CDR1 MDHEN and CDR2 SYDVKM.

The CDR3 reads CASSLTWGQGAYEQYF. CDR3 in DNA: TGCGCCAGCAGCCTGACCTGGGGACAGGGAGCCTACGAGCAGTACTTC. V is TRBV5-1 and J is TRBJ2-7; 9 positions match TRBD1. Trimming took 4 bases from V and 2 from J; bases not matched to a gene: 10. Looked up from germline, CDR1 is SGHRS and CDR2 is YFSETQ. This CDR3 has 16 residues.

V gene TRBV19 combines with J gene TRBJ2-2; D remains ambiguous. Germline V gene sequence: CDR1 LNHDA, CDR2 SQIVND (reference sequence). Trimming removed 2 bases from V and 4 bases from J, with 8 bases in between. CDR3 length equals 14 residues. The CDR3 loop is CASSILGFTGELFF. For the CDR3, the DNA is TGTGCCAGTAGTATACTGGGGTTCACCGGGGAGCTGTTTTTT. The full variable domain, rest sourced from reference TRBV19 and TRBJ2-2, is DGGITQSPKYLFRKEGQNVTLSCEQNLNHDAMYWYRQDPGQGLRLIYYSQIVNDFQKGDIAEGYSVSREKKESFPLTVTSAQKNPTAFYLCASSILGFTGELFFGEGSRLTVL.

The V and J genes are TRBV28 and TRBJ2-1; the match to TRBD2 covers 11 bases. The V and J ends lost 2 bases and 3 bases, in that order; junction bases with no gene match: 6. Germline V gives CDR1 MDHEN, CDR2 SYDVKM. This CDR3 comprises 17 residues. CDR3 bases: TGTGCCAGCAGTTTAAGGCTAGCGGGAGGCCTCTACAATGAGCAGTTCTTC. Protein product: CASSLRLAGGLYNEQFF.

The J gene is TRBJ1-3, the V gene TRBV18, with D perhaps matching TRBD1 (6 bases). This CDR3 has 15 residues. Germline CDR1 and CDR2: KGHSH and LQKENI. Between the trimmed V and J ends, which lost 2 bases and 2 bases, there was a span of 10 bases. CDR3: CASSPLSGAGNTIYF. CDR3 nucleotide sequence: TGTGCCAGCTCACCATTATCAGGGGCTGGAAACACCATATATTTT.

The chain combines TRBV9 with TRBJ1-5; no firm D call. CDR1 and CDR2 from the germline V gene are SGDLS and YYNGEE. This CDR3 is 12 amino acids long. The V and J ends lost 3 bases and 4 bases respectively, with 5 bases between them. The CDR3 reads CASSDGNQPQHF. In DNA form, the CDR3 reads TGTGCCAGCAGCGATGGAAATCAGCCCCAGCATTTT.

The gene calls are TRBV19 and TRBJ2-1; TRBD2 matches 7 bases. The ends lost 5 bases at V and 5 bases at J; junction bases unmatched: 12. Germline V gives CDR1 LNHDA, CDR2 SQIVND (reference sequence). CDR3 length equals 16 residues. DNA for the CDR3: TGTGCCAGTAGTGTGGAGCGGGATTGGGCCCACAATGAGCAGTTCTTC. The encoded protein is CASSVERDWAHNEQFF.

The chain is built from TRBV11-2 and TRBJ2-3, with D perhaps matching TRBD2 (5 bases). V was trimmed by 3 bases and J by 2 bases, leaving 15 bases between them. CDR3 length: 16 amino acids. CDR1 and CDR2 from the germline V gene are SGHAT and FQNNGV. CDR3 in DNA: TGTGCCAGCAGCTTCATGCGGGCGGATTCCACAGATACGCAGTATTTT. Encoded protein: CASSFMRADSTDTQYF.

V and J are TRBV27 and TRBJ2-6; D not resolved. Germline CDR1 reads MNHEY; CDR2 reads SMNVEV (reference sequence). This CDR3 is built from 15 residues. Trimming shortened V by 5 bases and J by 1 base, and 9 bases separated the two germline ends. CDR3 loop: CASSAWQSGANVLTF. The CDR3 region has the DNA TGTGCCAGCAGTGCTTGGCAGTCTGGGGCCAACGTCCTGACTTTC.